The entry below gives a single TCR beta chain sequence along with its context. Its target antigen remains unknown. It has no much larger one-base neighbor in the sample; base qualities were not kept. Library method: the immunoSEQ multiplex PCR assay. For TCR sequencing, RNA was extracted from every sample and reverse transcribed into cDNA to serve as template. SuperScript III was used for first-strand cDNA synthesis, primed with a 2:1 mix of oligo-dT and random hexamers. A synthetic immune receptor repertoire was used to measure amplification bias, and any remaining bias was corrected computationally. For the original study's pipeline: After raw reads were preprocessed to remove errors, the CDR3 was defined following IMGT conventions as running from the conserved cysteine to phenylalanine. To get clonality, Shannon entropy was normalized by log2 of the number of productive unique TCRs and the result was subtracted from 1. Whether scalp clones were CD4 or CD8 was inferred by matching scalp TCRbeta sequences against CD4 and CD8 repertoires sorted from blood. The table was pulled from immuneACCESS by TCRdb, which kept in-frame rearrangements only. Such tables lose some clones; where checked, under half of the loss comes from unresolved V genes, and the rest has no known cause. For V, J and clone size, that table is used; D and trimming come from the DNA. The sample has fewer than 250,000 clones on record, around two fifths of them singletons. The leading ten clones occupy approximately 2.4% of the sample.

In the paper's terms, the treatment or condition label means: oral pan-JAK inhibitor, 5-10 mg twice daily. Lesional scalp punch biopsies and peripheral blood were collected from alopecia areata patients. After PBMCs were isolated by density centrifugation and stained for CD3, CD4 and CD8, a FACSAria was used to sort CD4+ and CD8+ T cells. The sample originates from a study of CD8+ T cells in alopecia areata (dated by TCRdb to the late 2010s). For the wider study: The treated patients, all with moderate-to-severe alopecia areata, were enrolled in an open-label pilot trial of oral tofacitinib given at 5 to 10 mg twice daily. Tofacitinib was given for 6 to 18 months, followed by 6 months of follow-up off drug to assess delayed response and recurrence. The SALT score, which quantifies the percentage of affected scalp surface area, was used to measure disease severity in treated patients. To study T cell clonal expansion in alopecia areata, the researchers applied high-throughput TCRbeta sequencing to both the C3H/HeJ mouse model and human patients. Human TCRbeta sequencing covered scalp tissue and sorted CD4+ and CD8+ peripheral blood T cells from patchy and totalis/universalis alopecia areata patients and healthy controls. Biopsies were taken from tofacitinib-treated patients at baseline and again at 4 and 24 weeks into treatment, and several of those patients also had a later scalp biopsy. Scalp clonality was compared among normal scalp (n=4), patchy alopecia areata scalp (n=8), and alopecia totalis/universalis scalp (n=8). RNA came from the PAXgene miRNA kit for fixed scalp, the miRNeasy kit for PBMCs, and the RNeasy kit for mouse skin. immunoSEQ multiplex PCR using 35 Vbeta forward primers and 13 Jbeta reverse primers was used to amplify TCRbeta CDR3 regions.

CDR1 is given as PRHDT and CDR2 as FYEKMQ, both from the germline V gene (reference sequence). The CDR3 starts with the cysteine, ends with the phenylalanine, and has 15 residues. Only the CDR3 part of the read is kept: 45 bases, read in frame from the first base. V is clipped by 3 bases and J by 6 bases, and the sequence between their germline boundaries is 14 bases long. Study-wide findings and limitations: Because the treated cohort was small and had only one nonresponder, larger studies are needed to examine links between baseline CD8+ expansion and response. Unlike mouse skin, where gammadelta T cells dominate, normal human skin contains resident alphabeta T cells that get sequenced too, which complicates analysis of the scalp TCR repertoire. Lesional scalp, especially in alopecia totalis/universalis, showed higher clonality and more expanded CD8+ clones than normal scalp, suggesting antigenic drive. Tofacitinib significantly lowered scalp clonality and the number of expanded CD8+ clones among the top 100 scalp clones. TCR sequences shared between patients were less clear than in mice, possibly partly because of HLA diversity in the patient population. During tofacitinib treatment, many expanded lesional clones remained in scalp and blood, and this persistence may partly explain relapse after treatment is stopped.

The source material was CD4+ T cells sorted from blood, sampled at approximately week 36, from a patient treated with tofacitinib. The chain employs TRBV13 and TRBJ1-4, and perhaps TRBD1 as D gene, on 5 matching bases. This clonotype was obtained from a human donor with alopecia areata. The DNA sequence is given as TGTGCCAGCAGCTTTGGGAGGGGAGGAGATGAAAAACTGTTTTTT. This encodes CASSFGRGGDEKLFF.